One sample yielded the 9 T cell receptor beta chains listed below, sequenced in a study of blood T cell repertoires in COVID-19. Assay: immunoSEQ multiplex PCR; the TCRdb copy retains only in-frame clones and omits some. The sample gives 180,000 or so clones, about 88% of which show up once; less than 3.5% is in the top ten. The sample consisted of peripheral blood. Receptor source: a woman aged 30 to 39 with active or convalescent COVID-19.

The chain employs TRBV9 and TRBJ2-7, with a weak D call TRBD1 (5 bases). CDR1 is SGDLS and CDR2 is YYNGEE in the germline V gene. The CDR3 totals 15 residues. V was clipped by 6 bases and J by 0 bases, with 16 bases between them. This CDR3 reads CASNTQESSSYEQYF. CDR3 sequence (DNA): TGTGCCAGCAACACACAGGAGTCAAGCTCCTACGAGCAGTACTTC. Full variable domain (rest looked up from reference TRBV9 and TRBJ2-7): DSGVTQTPKHLITATGQRVTLRCSPRSGDLSVYWYQQSLDQGLQFLIQYYNGEERAKGNILERFSAQQFPDLHSELNLSSLELGDSALYFCASNTQESSSYEQYFGPGTRLTVT.

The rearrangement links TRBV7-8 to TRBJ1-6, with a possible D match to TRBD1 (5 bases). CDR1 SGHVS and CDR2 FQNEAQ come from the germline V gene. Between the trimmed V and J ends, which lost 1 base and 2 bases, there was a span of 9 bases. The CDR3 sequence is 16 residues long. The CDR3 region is CASSLEGRTYNSPLHF. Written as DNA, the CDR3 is TGTGCCAGCAGCTTAGAGGGGCGAACCTATAATTCACCCCTCCACTTT.

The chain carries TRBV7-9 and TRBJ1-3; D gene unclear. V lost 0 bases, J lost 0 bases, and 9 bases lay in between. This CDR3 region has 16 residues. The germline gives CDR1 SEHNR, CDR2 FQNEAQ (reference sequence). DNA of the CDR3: TGTGCCAGCAGCTTAGCACAGCCGAACTCTGGAAACACCATATATTTT. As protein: CASSLAQPNSGNTIYF.

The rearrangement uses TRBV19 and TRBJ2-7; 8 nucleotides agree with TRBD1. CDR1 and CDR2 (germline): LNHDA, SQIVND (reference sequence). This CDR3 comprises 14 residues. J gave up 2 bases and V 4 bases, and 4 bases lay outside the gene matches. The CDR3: CASSTPQGAYEQYF. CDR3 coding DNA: TGTGCCAGTAGTACTCCACAGGGGGCCTACGAGCAGTACTTC.

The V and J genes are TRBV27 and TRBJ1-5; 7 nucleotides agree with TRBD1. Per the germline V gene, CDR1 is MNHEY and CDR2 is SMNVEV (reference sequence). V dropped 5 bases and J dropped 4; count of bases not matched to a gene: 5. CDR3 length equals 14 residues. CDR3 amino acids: CASSALQGNQPQHF. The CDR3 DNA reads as TGTGCCAGCAGTGCACTACAGGGGAATCAGCCCCAGCATTTT.

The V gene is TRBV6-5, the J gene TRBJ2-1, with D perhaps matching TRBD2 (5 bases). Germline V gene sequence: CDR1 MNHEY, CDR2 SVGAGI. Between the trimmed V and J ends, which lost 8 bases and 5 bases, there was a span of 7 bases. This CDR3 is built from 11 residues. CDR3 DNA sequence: TGTGCCAGCCGGGAACACAATGAGCAGTTCTTC. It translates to CASREHNEQFF.

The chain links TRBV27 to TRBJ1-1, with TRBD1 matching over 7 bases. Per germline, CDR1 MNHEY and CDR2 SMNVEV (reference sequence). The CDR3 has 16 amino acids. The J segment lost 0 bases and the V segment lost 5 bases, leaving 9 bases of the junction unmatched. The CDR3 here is CASSPRQGLLNTEAFF. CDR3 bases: TGTGCCAGCAGTCCCCGACAGGGACTCTTGAACACTGAAGCTTTCTTT.

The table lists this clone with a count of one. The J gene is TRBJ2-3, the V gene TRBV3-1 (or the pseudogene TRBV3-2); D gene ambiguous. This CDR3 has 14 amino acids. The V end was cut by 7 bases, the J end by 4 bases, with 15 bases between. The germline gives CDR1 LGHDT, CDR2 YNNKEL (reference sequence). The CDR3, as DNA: TGTGCCAGCACCGATCCTCTGAGTGCAGATACGCAGTATTTT. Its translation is CASTDPLSADTQYF.

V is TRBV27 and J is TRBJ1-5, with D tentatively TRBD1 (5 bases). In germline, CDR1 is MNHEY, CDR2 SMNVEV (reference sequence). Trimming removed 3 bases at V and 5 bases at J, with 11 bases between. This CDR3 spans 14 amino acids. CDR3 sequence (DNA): TGTGCCAGCAGTTTGGTCGGGGGACATCAGCCCCAGCATTTT. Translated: CASSLVGGHQPQHF.